Shown below are 14 T cell receptor beta chains from a single sample sequenced in a study of blood T cells in healthy people across ages. For the second PCR, which ran for roughly 6 to 12 cycles, a sample-barcoded 5' primer and a J-beta primer mix were used. TCRdb fed the 5' RACE reads into MiXCR, producing one record per CDR3 protein. The sample lists roughly 1,300,000 distinct CDR3 sequences, approximately 59% occurring once. Sequenced material: blood. These receptors were taken from a man aged 18 to 29 in good health.

This chain connects TRBV6-5 to TRBJ1-2, with TRBD1 as a possible D gene (6 bases). V lost 4 bases, J lost 8 bases, and 23 bases lay in between. This CDR3 comprises 16 residues. Germline V lookup: CDR1 MNHEY, CDR2 SVGAGI. This CDR3 is CASSFKAAGAREGYTF. The CDR3 DNA reads as TGTGCCAGCAGTTTTAAGGCCGCAGGGGCAAGAGAGGGCTACACCTTC.

V gene TRBV7-9 combines with J gene TRBJ1-1, with unresolved D. The CDR3 length is 14 residues. The germline V gene has CDR1 SEHNR and CDR2 FQNEAQ (reference sequence). V lost 3 bases and J 0 bases, leaving 8 bases between the germline ends. CDR3 region: CASSLPVLNTEAFF. CDR3 sequence (DNA): TGTGCCAGCAGCTTGCCAGTACTGAACACTGAAGCTTTCTTT. The full variable domain, its missing parts supplied by reference TRBV7-9 and TRBJ1-1, is DTGVSQNPRHKITKRGQNVTFRCDPISEHNRLYWYRQTLGQGPEFLTYFQNEAQLEKSRLLSDRFSAERPKGSFSTLEIQRTEQGDSAMYLCASSLPVLNTEAFFGQGTRLTVV.

V gene TRBV19 combines with J gene TRBJ1-2; D not certain. Looked up from germline, CDR1 is LNHDA and CDR2 is SQIVND (reference sequence). V lost 6 bases to trimming and J lost 3 bases, with 8 bases between them. This CDR3 comprises 12 residues. The CDR3 DNA reads as TGTGCCAGTAGCGACGGCTACTATGGCTACACCTTC. Its translation is CASSDGYYGYTF.

The V call is TRBV7-2, the J call TRBJ2-1; D is perhaps TRBD1 (6 bases). CDR3 size: 16 residues. V was pared by 5 bases and J by 5 bases, with 19 bases between. Germline V gene sequence: CDR1 SGHTA, CDR2 FQGNSA. CDR3 bases: TGTGCCAGCAGCACCAGAACAGGGTTGGGCAACAATGAGCAGTTCTTC. Its protein is CASSTRTGLGNNEQFF.

The rearrangement links TRBV6-6 to TRBJ2-7; D perhaps matches TRBD2 (7 bases). The CDR3 loop spans 16 amino acids. The germline V gene has CDR1 MNHNY and CDR2 SVGAGI (reference sequence). Trimming took 2 bases from V and 0 from J, leaving 14 bases between them. CDR3 region: CASSYAGGQASYEQYF. CDR3 nucleotide sequence: TGTGCCAGCAGTTACGCCGGGGGGCAGGCCTCCTACGAGCAGTACTTC.

This clonotype has only a few counts. The gene calls are TRBV6-5 and TRBJ1-6; 7 positions agree with TRBD1. V gave up 7 bases and J gave up 7 bases; unmatched junction bases: 10. The germline V gene encodes CDR1 MNHEY and CDR2 SVGAGI. The CDR3 loop spans 15 amino acids. In DNA, the CDR3 is TGTGCCAGCAAAGCCCGGACAGGCGAGAATTCACCCCTCCACTTT. As protein: CASKARTGENSPLHF.

This clonotype was counted between two and nine times. The chain joins TRBV5-5 to TRBJ1-5; D gene unclear. This CDR3 comprises 18 residues. Per the germline V gene, CDR1 is SGHKS and CDR2 is YYEKEE (reference sequence). Trimming removed 2 bases from V and 0 bases from J, with 18 bases in between. The CDR3 here is CASSFSPGVGYSNQPQHF. In DNA, the CDR3 is TGTGCCAGCAGCTTTAGCCCCGGGGTAGGATATAGCAATCAGCCCCAGCATTTT. Using reference TRBV5-5 and TRBJ1-5 for the parts outside the CDR3, the full variable domain is DAGVTQSPTHLIKTRGQQVTLRCSPISGHKSVSWYQQVLGQGPQFIFQYYEKEERGRGNFPDRFSARQFPNYSSELNVNALLLGDSALYLCASSFSPGVGYSNQPQHFGDGTRLSIL.

This clonotype was seen more than once but under ten times. This chain links TRBV10-3 with TRBJ1-5, with TRBD1 as a possible D gene (5 bases). CDR1 is ENHRY and CDR2 is SYGVKD in the germline V gene. This CDR3 is 14 amino acids long. Trimming shortened V by 2 bases and J by 4 bases, and 9 bases separated the two germline ends. The CDR3 DNA is TGTGCCATCAGTGAGAGAGAGGGGAATCAGCCCCAGCATTTT. This codes for CAISEREGNQPQHF.

CDR3 sequence reads: CASSPQDTGDSGYTF. CDR3 DNA: TGCGCCAGCAGTCCTCAGGATACAGGGGATTCTGGCTACACCTTC. V gene TRBV5-1 combines with J gene TRBJ1-2, with 7 bases identical to TRBD1. Germline loops: CDR1 SGHRS, CDR2 YFSETQ. The CDR3 spans 15 residues. V dropped 5 bases and J dropped 7; count of bases not matched to a gene: 14.

This clonotype was counted a few times. The chain joins TRBV2 to TRBJ2-4; no reliable D call. Judging by the DNA end, TRBJ2-5 fits better; the J call may be wrong. Germline CDR1 and CDR2: SNHLY and FYNNEI. There are 13 residues in the CDR3. The CDR3 loop is CASSATERKTQYF. The CDR3 region has the DNA TGTGCCAGCAGTGCAACAGAGAGGAAGACCCAGTACTTC.

The V call is TRBV2, the J call TRBJ2-1; D gene ambiguous. This CDR3 has 17 amino acids. The V end lost 5 bases, the J end lost 2 bases, and 19 bases lay between the germline ends. The germline V gene encodes CDR1 SNHLY and CDR2 FYNNEI. CDR3 nucleotide sequence: TGTGCCAGCAGTCTCTTACGCGTGGCGGCGACCTACAATGAGCAGTTCTTC. Protein: CASSLLRVAATYNEQFF.

V and J are TRBV6-2 or TRBV6-3 and TRBJ1-1; tentative D call: TRBD1 (5 bases). V dropped 3 bases and J dropped 3 bases, with 14 bases sitting between them. The CDR3 extends over 15 amino acids. Germline lookup yields CDR1 MNHEY and CDR2 SVGEGT. CDR3 DNA sequence: TGTGCCAGCAGTTATGGGGGTACGGGTTACACTGAAGCTTTCTTT. This translates into CASSYGGTGYTEAFF.

The gene calls are TRBV5-6 and TRBJ1-2; D is ambiguous. There are 12 residues in the CDR3. Germline V lookup: CDR1 SGHDT, CDR2 YYEEEE. V was clipped by 4 bases and J by 9 bases, with 13 bases between them. CDR3 sequence reads: CASSLVNGRYTF. In DNA form, the CDR3 reads TGTGCCAGCAGCCTAGTGAATGGACGCTACACCTTC. Drawing the rest from reference TRBV5-6 and TRBJ1-2, the complete variable domain is DAGVTQSPTHLIKTRGQQVTLRCSPKSGHDTVSWYQQALGQGPQFIFQYYEEEERQRGNFPDRFSGHQFPNYSSELNVNALLLGDSALYLCASSLVNGRYTFGSGTRLTVV.

A few counts support this clonotype. The CDR3 sequence: CATSRLDSSNQPQHF. The CDR3 region has the DNA TGTGCCACCAGCAGATTGGACAGTAGCAATCAGCCCCAGCATTTT. The J gene is TRBJ1-5, the V gene TRBV15; D perhaps matches TRBD1 (6 bases). Per germline, CDR1 LNHNV and CDR2 YYDKDF (reference sequence). CDR3 length: 15 amino acids. Trimming took 2 bases from V and 0 from J, leaving 8 bases between them.